The clone carrying this T cell receptor beta chain was picked up many times. The CDR3 runs 18 residues. V was clipped by 5 bases and J by 4 bases; unmatched bases: 19. Per the germline V gene, CDR1 is MNHNS and CDR2 is SASEGT. Primers used in a second PCR of about 7 to 11 cycles were a sample-barcoded 5' primer and a J-beta primer mix. Each CDR3 protein gets one entry after TCRdb re-called the 5' RACE reads with MiXCR. The table includes hundreds of thousands of distinct CDR3 sequences, 32% detected once. This sample stems from a study of blood T cells in healthy people across ages. The sequence was obtained from a woman aged 80 or over in good health. Sequencing used blood. The chain recombines TRBV6-1 with TRBJ1-2; 7 nucleotides agree with TRBD1. The CDR3 sequence: CASSPRGTAMSNGYGYTF. For the CDR3, the DNA is TGTGCCAGCAGTCCTCGCGGGACAGCCATGTCCAACGGCTATGGCTACACCTTC.